This TCR beta chain was obtained from a study of T cells expressing NK-cell markers (dated by TCRdb to the early 2020s). In terms of the full investigation: TCR beta-chain repertoires were profiled in sorted CD3+CD56+NKG2C+, CD3+CD56+NKG2C- and CD3+CD56-NKG2C+ T-cell subsets from fewer than 10 donors. Illumina HiSeq 2000/2500, MiSeq or NextSeq was used to sequence libraries as 2 x 150 bp reads. The eight sequenced donors were randomly selected healthy volunteers, three men and five women. Among the eight sequenced donors, seven were HCMV-seropositive and one was HCMV-seronegative.

Taken from cysteine to phenylalanine, the CDR3 has 14 residues. No DNA was logged. According to the germline V gene, CDR1 reads SGHRS and CDR2 reads YFSETQ. The research as a whole found: Those dominant clonotypes were again the most abundant among CD3+CD56-NKG2C+ cells in several donors, at roughly 25-60.1%. It remained unclear whether the expanded NKG2C-expressing T cell clones were specific for HCMV antigens. In over 5 donors, the dominant CD3+CD56+NKG2C+ clonotypes were among the top 10 CD8+ clonotypes and accounted for about 1.0-7.5% of CD8+ T cells.

Instrument on record: Illumina HiSeq 2000. TCR beta cDNA libraries were prepared using 5'RACE template switching, which introduced a universal primer site and unique molecular identifiers. cDNA synthesis was primed from the TCR beta constant segment and was followed by two successive PCR amplification steps. In the original analysis: MIGEC was used to demultiplex reads and group the reads by UMI, and MiTCR was used to assemble and quantify clonotypes. To remove erroneous sequences, TCR cDNA sequences were retained only when supported by two or more reads. The tcR package was used for downstream repertoire analysis, and clonotypes were matched between fractions using CDR3 nucleotide sequence together with V segment. VDJmatch was used to annotate antigen specificity against VDJdb, with one amino acid substitution in CDR3 allowed. After reprocessing by TCRdb, each CDR3 protein sequence is one entry, and no DNA is given. TCRdb, not the original authors, processed these V and J calls. The table held for this sample gives about 260,000 distinct CDR3 sequences. The ten largest make up roughly 4.2% of the sample.

As regards this clonotype: Its antigen target is currently unknown.

HCMV-specific IgG was detected in serum with a commercial ELISA kit to determine HCMV serostatus. Peripheral blood mononuclear cells were isolated from blood by Ficoll density gradient centrifugation. The clonotype originates from a woman aged 18-70 years in good health. The receptor chain draws on TRBV5-1 and TRBJ1-6; TCRdb proposes TRBD1, but this gene call is untestable without DNA. Sequenced input: blood T cells: a sorted CD56 or NKG2C T cell subset, CD4+ or CD8+ T cells, or bulk PBMC T cells (not recorded which). Here the CDR3 is given as CASSIRGLNSPLHF.